This T cell receptor (beta chain) derives from a study of OX40 agonist ivuxolimab in advanced cancers. Turning to the study itself: Males comprised around 78% of the group, whose mean age was roughly 64 years (range roughly 23 to 80). Prior anti-PD-1, anti-PD-L1 or anti-CTLA-4 therapy did not bar entry, and more than 35% had some. Three patients got partial responses; one had hepatocellular carcinoma and two had cutaneous melanoma.

On this clone: Its antigen is currently unknown.

Study-level findings and limits: At 0.1-3.0 mg/kg, partial responders had clonal expansion among the lowest observed.

The V end lost 2 bases, the J end lost 7 bases, and 12 bases lay between the germline ends. Germline V lookup: CDR1 SGHVS, CDR2 FQNEAQ. CDR3 length: 14 residues. Measured with immunoSEQ multiplex PCR; TCRdb has only the in-frame clones, and not every one. This table holds approximately 40,000 clones, around three quarters found once. The clonotype was recovered from an adult with an advanced solid tumor such as melanoma, head and neck, liver or kidney cancer. The chain is built from TRBV7-8 and TRBJ1-5; D gene uncertain. Material: CD4+ or CD8+ T cells sorted from blood, obtained in a trial of the OX40 agonist ivuxolimab. In DNA form, the CDR3 reads TGTGCCAGCAGCTTATCCGGGAACCGCCAGCCCCAGCATTTT. This codes for CASSLSGNRQPQHF.